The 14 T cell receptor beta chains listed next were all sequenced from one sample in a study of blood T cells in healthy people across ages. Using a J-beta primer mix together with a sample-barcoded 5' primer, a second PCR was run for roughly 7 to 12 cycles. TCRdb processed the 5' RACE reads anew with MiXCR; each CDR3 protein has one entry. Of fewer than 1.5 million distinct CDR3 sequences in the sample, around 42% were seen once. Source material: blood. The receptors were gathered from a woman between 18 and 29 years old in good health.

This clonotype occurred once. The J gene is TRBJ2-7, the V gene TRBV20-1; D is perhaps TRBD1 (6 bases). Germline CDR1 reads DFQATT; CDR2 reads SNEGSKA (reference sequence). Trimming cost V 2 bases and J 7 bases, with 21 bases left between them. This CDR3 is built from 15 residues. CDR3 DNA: TGCAGTGCTAGACGTCCCGGGACATTTTCAGGGGAGCAGTACTTC. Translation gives CSARRPGTFSGEQYF.

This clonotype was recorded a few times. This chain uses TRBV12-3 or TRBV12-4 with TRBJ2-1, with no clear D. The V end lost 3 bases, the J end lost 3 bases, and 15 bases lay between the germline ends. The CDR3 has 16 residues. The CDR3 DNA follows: TGTGCCAGCAGTTTGCCTAGGGTCGACGGCTACAATGAGCAGTTCTTC. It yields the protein CASSLPRVDGYNEQFF.

CDR3 protein: CASRHRGGNTEAFF. The CDR3 region has the DNA TGTGCCAGCAGACACAGGGGGGGGAACACTGAAGCTTTCTTT. The chain couples TRBV6-5 to TRBJ1-1; 8 positions agree with TRBD1. The V gene end was trimmed by 6 bases and the J gene end by 1 base; junction bases not matched to a gene: 4. Germline V lookup: CDR1 MNHEY, CDR2 SVGAGI. This CDR3 is 14 amino acids long.

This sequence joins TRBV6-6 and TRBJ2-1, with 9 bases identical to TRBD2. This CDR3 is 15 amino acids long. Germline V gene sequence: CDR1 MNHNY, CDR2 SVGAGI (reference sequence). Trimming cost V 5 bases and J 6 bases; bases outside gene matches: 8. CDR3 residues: CASSQRGVETNEQFF. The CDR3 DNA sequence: TGTGCCAGCAGTCAGCGGGGGGTCGAAACCAATGAGCAGTTCTTC.

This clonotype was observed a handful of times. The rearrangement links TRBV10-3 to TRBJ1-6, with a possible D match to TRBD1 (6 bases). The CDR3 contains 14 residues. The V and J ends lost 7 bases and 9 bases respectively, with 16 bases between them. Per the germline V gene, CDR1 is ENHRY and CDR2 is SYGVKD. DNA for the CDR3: TGTGCCATCACACCAAACAGGGAGGGTTCACCCCTCCACTTT. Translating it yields CAITPNREGSPLHF.

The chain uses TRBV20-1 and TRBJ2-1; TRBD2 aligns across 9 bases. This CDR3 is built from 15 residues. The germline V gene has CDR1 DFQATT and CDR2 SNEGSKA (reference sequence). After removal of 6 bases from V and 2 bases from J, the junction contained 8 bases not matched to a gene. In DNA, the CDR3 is TGCAGTGCAGGGGATAGCGGGGGCCCCTACAATGAGCAGTTCTTC. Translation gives CSAGDSGGPYNEQFF.

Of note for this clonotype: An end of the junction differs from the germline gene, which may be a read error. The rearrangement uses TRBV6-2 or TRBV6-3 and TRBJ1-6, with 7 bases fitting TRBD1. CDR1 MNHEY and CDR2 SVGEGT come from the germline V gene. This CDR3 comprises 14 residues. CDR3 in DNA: TGTGCCAGCAGTTACAACAGGGGTGGTTCACTCCTCCACTTT. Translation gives CASSYNRGGSLLHF.

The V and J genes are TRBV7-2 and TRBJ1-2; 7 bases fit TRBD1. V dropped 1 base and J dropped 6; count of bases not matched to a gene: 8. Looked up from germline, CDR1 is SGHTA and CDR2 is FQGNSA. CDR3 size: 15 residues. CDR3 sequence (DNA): TGTGCCAGCAGCTTAGGCCCGACAGGGAAGGATGGCTACACCTTC. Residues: CASSLGPTGKDGYTF.

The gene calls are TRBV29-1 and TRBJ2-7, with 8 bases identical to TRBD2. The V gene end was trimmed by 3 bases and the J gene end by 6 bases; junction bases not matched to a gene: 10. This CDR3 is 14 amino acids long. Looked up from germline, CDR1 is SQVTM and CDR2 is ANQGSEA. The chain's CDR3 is CSVDAGGDLPEQYF. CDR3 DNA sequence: TGCAGCGTTGACGCGGGGGGCGACTTACCCGAGCAGTACTTC.

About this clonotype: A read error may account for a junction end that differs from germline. CDR3 DNA: TGTGCCAGCAGTTTAGGGCTAGCGTTTCGCACAGATACGCAATATTTT. This translates into CASSLGLAFRTDTQYF. The chain carries TRBV12-3 or TRBV12-4 and TRBJ2-3; tentative D call: TRBD2 (6 bases). This CDR3 contains 16 residues.

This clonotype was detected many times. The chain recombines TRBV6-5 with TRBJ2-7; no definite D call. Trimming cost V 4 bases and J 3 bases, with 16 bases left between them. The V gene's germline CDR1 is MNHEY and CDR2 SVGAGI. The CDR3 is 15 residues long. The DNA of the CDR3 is TGTGCCAGCAGTTTATCATCAAGTGTGGACTACGAGCAGTACTTC. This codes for CASSLSSSVDYEQYF.

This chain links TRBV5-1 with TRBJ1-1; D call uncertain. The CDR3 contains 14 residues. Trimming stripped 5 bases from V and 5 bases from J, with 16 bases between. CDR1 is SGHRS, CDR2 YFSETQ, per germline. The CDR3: CASSPWEGGTEAFF. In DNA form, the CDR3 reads TGCGCCAGCAGTCCCTGGGAGGGAGGGACTGAAGCTTTCTTT. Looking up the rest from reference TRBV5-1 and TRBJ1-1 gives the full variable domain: KAGVTQTPRYLIKTRGQQVTLSCSPISGHRSVSWYQQTPGQGLQFLFEYFSETQRNKGNFPGRFSGRQFSNSRSEMNVSTLELGDSALYLCASSPWEGGTEAFFGQGTRLTVV.

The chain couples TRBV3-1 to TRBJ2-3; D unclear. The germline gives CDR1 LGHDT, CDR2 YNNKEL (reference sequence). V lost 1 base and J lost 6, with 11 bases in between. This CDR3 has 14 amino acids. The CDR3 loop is CASSQVPRPDTQYF. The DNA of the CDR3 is TGTGCCAGCAGCCAAGTTCCTCGGCCGGATACGCAGTATTTT.

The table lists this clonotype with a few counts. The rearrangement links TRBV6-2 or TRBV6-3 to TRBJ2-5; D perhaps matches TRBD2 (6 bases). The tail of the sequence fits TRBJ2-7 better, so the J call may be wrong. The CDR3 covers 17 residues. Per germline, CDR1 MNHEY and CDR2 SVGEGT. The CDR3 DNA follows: TGTGCCAGCAGTTACTCGACGCGGGAAATATTTTTGGACGAGCAGTACTTC. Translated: CASSYSTREIFLDEQYF.